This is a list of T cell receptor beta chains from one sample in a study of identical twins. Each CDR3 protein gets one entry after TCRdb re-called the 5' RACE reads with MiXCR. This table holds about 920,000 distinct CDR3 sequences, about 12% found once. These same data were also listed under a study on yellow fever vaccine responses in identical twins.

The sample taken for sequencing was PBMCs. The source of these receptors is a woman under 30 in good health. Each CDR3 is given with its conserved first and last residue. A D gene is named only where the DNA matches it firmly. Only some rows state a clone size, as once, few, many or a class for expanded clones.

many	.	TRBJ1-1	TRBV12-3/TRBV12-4	CASNLGRNTEAFF	TGTGCCAGCAATCTCGGCAGGAACACTGAAGCTTTCTTT
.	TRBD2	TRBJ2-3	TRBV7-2	CASSYGRGVTDTQYF	TGTGCCAGCAGCTACGGACGGGGGGTCACAGATACGCAGTATTTT
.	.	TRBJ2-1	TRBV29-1	CSVGGVRTHNEQFF	TGCAGCGTAGGGGGGGTCCGGACCCACAATGAGCAGTTCTTC
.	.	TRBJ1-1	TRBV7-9	CASSSQGHLNTEAFF	TGTGCCAGCAGCTCCCAGGGACATCTGAACACTGAAGCTTTCTTT
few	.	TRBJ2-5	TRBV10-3	CAISESWDWSKTQYF	TGTGCCATCAGTGAGTCGTGGGATTGGTCAAAGACCCAGTACTTC
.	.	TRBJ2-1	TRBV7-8	CASSFLLDEQFF	TGTGCCAGCAGCTTCTTGTTGGATGAGCAGTTCTTC
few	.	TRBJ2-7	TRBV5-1	CASSLVGRGEQYF	TGCGCCAGCAGCTTGGTCGGCAGGGGCGAGCAGTACTTC
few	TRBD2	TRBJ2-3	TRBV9	CASSVVGLAGAVGTQYF	TGTGCCAGCAGCGTAGTTGGACTAGCGGGCGCCGTGGGTACGCAGTATTTT
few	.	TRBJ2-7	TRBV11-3	CASTPGTGDYEQYF	TGTGCCAGCACCCCGGGAACAGGCGATTACGAGCAGTACTTC
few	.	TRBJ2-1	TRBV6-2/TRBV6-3	CATQGHYYNEQFF	TGTGCCACGCAGGGGCACTACTACAATGAGCAGTTCTTC
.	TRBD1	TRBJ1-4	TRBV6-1	CVSSQDRGHEKLFF	TGTGTCAGCAGTCAGGACAGGGGGCATGAAAAACTGTTTTTT
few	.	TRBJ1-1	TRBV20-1	CSARDLAGSNTEAFF	TGCAGTGCTAGAGATCTAGCAGGGTCGAACACTGAAGCTTTCTTT
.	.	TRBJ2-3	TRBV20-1	CSARDSSGPSTDTQYF	TGCAGTGCTAGAGATTCCAGCGGACCTAGCACAGATACGCAGTATTTT
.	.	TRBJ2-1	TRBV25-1	CASSEYRGNEQFF	TGTGCCAGCAGTGAATATCGAGGGAATGAGCAGTTCTTC
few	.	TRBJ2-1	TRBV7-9	CASSDRDTYNEQFF	TGTGCCAGCAGCGACCGGGACACCTACAATGAGCAGTTCTTC
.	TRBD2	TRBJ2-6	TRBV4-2	CASSHQLAGGTISGANVLTF	TGTGCCAGCAGCCACCAGCTAGCGGGGGGGACGATCTCTGGGGCCAACGTCCTGACTTTC
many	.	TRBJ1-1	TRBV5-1	CASSLLSKNTEAFF	TGCGCCAGCAGCTTACTTTCCAAGAACACTGAAGCTTTCTTT
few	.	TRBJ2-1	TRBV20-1	CSARPASGSNEQFF	TGCAGTGCTAGACCCGCCTCAGGGTCCAATGAGCAGTTCTTC
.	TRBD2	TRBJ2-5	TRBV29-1	CSVVWGLAFEETQYF	TGCAGCGTTGTATGGGGACTAGCTTTCGAAGAGACCCAGTACTTC
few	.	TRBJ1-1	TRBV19	CASSIHRAEAFF	TGTGCCAGTAGTATCCACAGGGCTGAAGCTTTCTTT
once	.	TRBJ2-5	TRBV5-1	CASSSLPGRLETQYF	TGCGCCAGCAGCTCTCTACCGGGACGGTTAGAGACCCAGTACTTC
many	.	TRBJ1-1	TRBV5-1	CASSFVGGVSTEAFF	TGCGCCAGCAGCTTTGTCGGAGGGGTGAGCACTGAAGCTTTCTTT